The present T cell receptor (beta chain) was sequenced within a study of blood T cell repertoires in COVID-19. In the study overall: Samples representing acute and convalescent COVID-19 were sourced from the United States, Italy and Spain. Sources were T cells, B-cell-depleted T cells, or PBMCs; the material itself was cDNA or gDNA.

Trimming cost V 3 bases and J 2 bases, with 20 bases left between them. The CDR3 is made up of 17 amino acids. Germline values: CDR1 GTSNPN, CDR2 SVGIG (reference sequence). Authors' processing steps: Reference gene primer amplification gave nucleated cell count estimates. Method: immunoSEQ multiplex PCR; TCRdb's copy keeps in-frame clones and lacks some. V, J and clone size reflect that table, while D and trimming were determined from the DNA. In the table there are about 170,000 clones, just under 85% of which are singletons. This receptor was taken from a man aged 40-50 years who had recovered from COVID-19. Sequencing input: peripheral blood. The chain uses TRBV30 and TRBJ1-3; maybe TRBD1 (6 bases). CDR3 DNA: TGTGCCTGGAGGGTGGAGAGGGGGACCCTCCCTGGAAACACCATATATTTT. This encodes CAWRVERGTLPGNTIYF.